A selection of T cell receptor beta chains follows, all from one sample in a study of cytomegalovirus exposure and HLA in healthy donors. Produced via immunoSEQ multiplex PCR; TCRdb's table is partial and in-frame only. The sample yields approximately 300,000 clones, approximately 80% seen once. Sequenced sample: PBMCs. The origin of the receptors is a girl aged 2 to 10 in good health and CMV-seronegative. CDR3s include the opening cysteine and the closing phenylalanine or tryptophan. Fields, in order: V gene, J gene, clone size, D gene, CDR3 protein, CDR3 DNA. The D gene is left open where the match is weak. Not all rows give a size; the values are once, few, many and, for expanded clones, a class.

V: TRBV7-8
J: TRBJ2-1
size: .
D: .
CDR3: CASSLAHPGTRLLSYNEQFF
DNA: TGTGCCAGCAGCTTAGCCCACCCCGGCACGCGACTGCTATCCTACAATGAGCAGTTCTTC

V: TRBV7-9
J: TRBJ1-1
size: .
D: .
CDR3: CASSLDRFRPIMNTEAFF
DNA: TGTGCCAGCAGCCTCGACAGATTCAGACCCATAATGAACACTGAAGCTTTCTTT

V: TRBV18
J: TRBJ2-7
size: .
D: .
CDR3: CASSPGQTYEQYF
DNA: TGTGCCAGCTCACCTGGACAGACCTACGAGCAGTACTTC

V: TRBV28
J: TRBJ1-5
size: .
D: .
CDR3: CASSRQGNQPQHF
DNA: TGTGCCAGCAGTAGACAGGGCAATCAGCCCCAGCATTTT

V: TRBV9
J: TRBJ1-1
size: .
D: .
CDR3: CASSALGALNTEAFF
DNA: TGTGCCAGCAGCGCCCTTGGAGCCTTGAACACTGAAGCTTTCTTT

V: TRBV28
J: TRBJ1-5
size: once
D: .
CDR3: CASSLTLVRPNQPQHF
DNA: TGTGCCAGCAGTTTAACCCTAGTTCGGCCCAATCAGCCCCAGCATTTT

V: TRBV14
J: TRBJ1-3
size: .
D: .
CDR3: CASSQLGTYSGNTIYF
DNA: TGTGCCAGCAGCCAACTAGGGACTTACTCTGGAAACACCATATATTTT

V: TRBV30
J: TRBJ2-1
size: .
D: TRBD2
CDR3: CAWSVLLRLAVYNEQFF
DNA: TGTGCCTGGAGTGTACTATTGAGACTAGCGGTTTACAATGAGCAGTTCTTC

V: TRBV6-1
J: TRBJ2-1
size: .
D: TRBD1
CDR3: CACGYETGGHQFF
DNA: TGTGCCTGCGGATACGAGACAGGGGGGCATCAGTTCTTC

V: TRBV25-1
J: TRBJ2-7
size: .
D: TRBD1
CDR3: CASRDSYEQYF
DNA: TGTGCCAGCCGGGACAGCTACGAGCAGTACTTC

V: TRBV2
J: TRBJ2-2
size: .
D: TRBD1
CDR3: CASSPRQGWETNTGELFF
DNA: TGTGCCAGCAGCCCTAGACAGGGTTGGGAAACGAACACCGGGGAGCTGTTTTTT

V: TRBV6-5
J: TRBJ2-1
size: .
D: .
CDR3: CASSYSGLIVYNEQFF
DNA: TGTGCCAGCAGTTACTCAGGACTAATAGTCTACAATGAGCAGTTCTTC

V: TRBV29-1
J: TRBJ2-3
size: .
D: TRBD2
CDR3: CSVEGVFGRRGTDTQYF
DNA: TGCAGCGTTGAAGGAGTATTCGGGAGGAGGGGAACCGATACGCAGTATTTT

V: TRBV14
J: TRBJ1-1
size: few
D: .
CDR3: CASSPFGHPNTEAFF
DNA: TGTGCCAGCAGCCCTTTCGGACATCCCAACACTGAAGCTTTCTTT

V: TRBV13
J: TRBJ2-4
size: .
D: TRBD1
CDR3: CASRHRGSETKNIQYF
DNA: TGTGCCAGCAGACACAGGGGGAGCGAGACCAAAAACATTCAGTACTTC

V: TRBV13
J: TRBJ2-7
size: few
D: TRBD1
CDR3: CASSFWTGHPYEQYF
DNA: TGTGCCAGCAGCTTTTGGACAGGGCACCCCTACGAGCAGTACTTC

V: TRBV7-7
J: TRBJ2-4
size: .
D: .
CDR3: CASSTRPGHRKILAKNIQYF
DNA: TGTGCCAGCAGCACCCGACCGGGACACCGGAAAATTCTAGCCAAAAACATTCAGTACTTC

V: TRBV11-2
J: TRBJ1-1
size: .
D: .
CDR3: CASSLETGRTEAFF
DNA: TGTGCCAGCAGCTTAGAAACAGGGCGGACTGAAGCTTTCTTT

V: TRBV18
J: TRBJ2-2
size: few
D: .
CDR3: CASSPPAGGDTGELFF
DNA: TGTGCCAGCTCACCACCGGCCGGGGGAGACACCGGGGAGCTGTTTTTT

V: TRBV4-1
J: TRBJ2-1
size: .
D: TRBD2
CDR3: CASSQEGELTSGGLYNEQFF
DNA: TGCGCCAGCAGCCAAGAAGGAGAACTAACTAGCGGGGGACTCTACAATGAGCAGTTCTTC

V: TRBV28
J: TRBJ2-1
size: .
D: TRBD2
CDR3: CASSSSGANSYNEQFF
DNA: TGTGCCAGCAGTTCGAGCGGGGCAAACTCCTACAATGAGCAGTTCTTC

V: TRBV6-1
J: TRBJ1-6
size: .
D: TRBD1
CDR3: CASSNQDRGYSPLHF
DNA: TGTGCCAGCAGTAACCAGGACAGGGGATATTCACCCCTCCACTTT

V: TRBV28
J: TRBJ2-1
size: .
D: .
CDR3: CASSFATGRTNEQFF
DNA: TGTGCCAGCAGTTTTGCAACGGGGAGAACCAATGAGCAGTTCTTC

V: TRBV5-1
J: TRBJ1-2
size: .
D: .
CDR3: CASSLVTVAYGYTF
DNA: TGCGCCAGCAGCTTGGTGACAGTTGCTTATGGCTACACCTTC

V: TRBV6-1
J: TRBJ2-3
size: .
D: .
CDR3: CASSVNSQGTDTQYF
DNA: TGTGCCAGCAGTGTCAACTCCCAGGGCACAGATACGCAGTATTTT

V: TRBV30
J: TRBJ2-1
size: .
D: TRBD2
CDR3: CAWSRTSGGSEQFF
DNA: TGTGCCTGGAGTCGGACTAGCGGGGGAAGTGAGCAGTTCTTC

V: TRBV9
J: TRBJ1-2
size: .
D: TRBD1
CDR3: CASSAPGTANYGYTF
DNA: TGTGCCAGCAGCGCGCCCGGGACAGCTAACTATGGCTACACCTTC

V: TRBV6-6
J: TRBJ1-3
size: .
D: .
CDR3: CASSYSESIGGNTIYF
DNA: TGTGCCAGCAGTTACTCGGAATCTATCGGGGGAAACACCATATATTTT

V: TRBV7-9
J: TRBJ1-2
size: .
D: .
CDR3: CASSNQGAIFTNYGYTF
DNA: TGTGCCAGCAGCAACCAAGGGGCCATTTTTACTAACTATGGCTACACCTTC

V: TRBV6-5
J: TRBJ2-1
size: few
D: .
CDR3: CASSYTANRGGSEQFF
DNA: TGTGCCAGCAGTTACACGGCCAACAGGGGGGGATCTGAGCAGTTCTTC

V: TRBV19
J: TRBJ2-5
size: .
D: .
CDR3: CASSTRLWAKETQYF
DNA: TGTGCCAGTAGTACCCGCTTGTGGGCGAAAGAGACCCAGTACTTC

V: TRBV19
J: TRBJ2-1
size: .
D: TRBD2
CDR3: CASSLTSGGPLPQFF
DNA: TGTGCCAGTAGCCTGACTAGCGGGGGCCCCCTTCCTCAGTTCTTC

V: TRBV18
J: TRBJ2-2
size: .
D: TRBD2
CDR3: CASSPRPLAGVPNTGELFF
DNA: TGTGCCAGCTCACCACGGCCACTAGCGGGAGTACCGAACACCGGGGAGCTGTTTTTT

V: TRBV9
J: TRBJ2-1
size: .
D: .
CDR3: CASSEWDTKRAGEQFF
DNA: TGTGCCAGCAGCGAGTGGGACACAAAACGGGCGGGTGAGCAGTTCTTC

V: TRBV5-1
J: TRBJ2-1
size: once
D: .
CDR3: CASSSPWGGLNEQFF
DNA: TGCGCCAGCAGCTCTCCATGGGGGGGCCTCAATGAGCAGTTCTTC

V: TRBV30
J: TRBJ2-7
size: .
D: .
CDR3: CAWGRGHEQYF
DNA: TGTGCCTGGGGGCGTGGCCACGAGCAGTACTTC

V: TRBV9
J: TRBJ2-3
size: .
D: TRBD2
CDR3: CASSVEGLRDTQYF
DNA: TGTGCCAGCAGCGTAGAGGGACTACGGGATACGCAGTATTTT

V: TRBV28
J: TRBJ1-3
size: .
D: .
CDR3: CASSVTGSRNTIYF
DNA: TGTGCCAGCAGTGTTACAGGGTCTAGAAACACCATATATTTT

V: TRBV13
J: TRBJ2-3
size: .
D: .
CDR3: CASSLVGSPQGTQYF
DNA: TGTGCCAGCAGCTTAGTCGGATCTCCGCAGGGGACGCAGTATTTT

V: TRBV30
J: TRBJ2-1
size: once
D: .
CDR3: CAWSGSQNEQFF
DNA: TGTGCCTGGAGTGGTAGTCAAAATGAGCAGTTCTTC

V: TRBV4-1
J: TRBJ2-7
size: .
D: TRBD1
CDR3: CASSHNDRDYEQYF
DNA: TGCGCCAGCAGCCATAACGACAGGGACTACGAGCAGTACTTC

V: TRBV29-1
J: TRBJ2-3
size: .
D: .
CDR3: CSVELSRRGYTDTQYF
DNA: TGCAGCGTTGAACTTTCGAGACGGGGATACACAGATACGCAGTATTTT

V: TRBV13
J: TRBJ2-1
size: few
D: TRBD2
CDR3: CASSLRGVIYEQFF
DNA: TGTGCCAGCAGTTTGCGGGGGGTAATTTATGAGCAGTTCTTC

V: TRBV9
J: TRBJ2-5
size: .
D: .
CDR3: CASSDSQETQYF
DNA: TGTGCCAGCAGCGACTCTCAAGAGACCCAGTACTTC

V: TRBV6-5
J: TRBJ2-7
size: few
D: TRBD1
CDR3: CASSTGTGGAYEQYF
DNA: TGTGCCAGCAGTACCGGGACAGGGGGCGCGTACGAGCAGTACTTC

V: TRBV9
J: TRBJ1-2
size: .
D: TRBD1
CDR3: CASSAQGQVVSGYTF
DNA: TGTGCCAGCAGCGCTCAGGGACAGGTGGTCTCTGGCTACACCTTC

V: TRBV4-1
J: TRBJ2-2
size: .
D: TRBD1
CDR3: CASSQEQGDSAGELFF
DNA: TGCGCCAGCAGCCAAGAGCAGGGGGATTCGGCCGGGGAGCTGTTTTTT